This T cell receptor beta chain comes out of a study of T cell changes during pregnancy in multiple sclerosis. TCRdb keeps only in-frame clones here, not all; method: immunoSEQ multiplex PCR. Of 45,000 to 50,000 clones listed, roughly 92% are singletons. V was clipped by 7 bases and J by 7 bases, with 20 bases between them. This CDR3 is 15 amino acids long. The sequence was collected from a female donor with multiple sclerosis, enrolled in a pregnancy study. The specimen comprised CD8+ T cells from peripheral blood mononuclear cells, sampled before pregnancy. The V and J genes are TRBV23-1 and TRBJ2-1, with a tentative D call TRBD2 (7 bases). TRBV23-1 is treated as an ORF (open reading frame) with a function not yet certain. The CDR3 protein is CASKGGGVGGNEQFF. CDR3 bases: TGCGCCAGCAAGGGGGGGGGAGTGGGTGGGAATGAGCAGTTCTTC.